What follows is one T cell receptor (beta chain) and its context. Antigen specificity is unknown. This entry comes from a study of cytomegalovirus exposure and HLA in healthy donors. Study-wide results and limits: Further analysis was carried out later, and it showed several of the most significant clusters appearing linked to common viral pathogens.

The PCR employed 60 Vbeta primers together with 13 Jbeta primers. Clones were read by immunoSEQ multiplex PCR, and TCRdb kept only the in-frame ones, dropping some. The sample carries about 150,000 clones, roughly 75% recorded once. The CDR3 sequence is 18 residues long. This receptor was obtained from a man between 18 and 29 years old in good health and CMV-seronegative. V gene TRBV21-1 combines with J gene TRBJ2-5; the table's D call TRBD2 went unverified against the DNA. TRBV21-1 is an annotated pseudogene. The source material was PBMCs. Here the CDR3 reads CASSGSLPGTRSQETQYF. In DNA, the CDR3 is TGTGCCAGCAGCGGAAGCCTGCCGGGGACTAGGTCTCAAGAGACCCAGTACTTC.